Below, 10 T cell receptor beta chains from the same sample are listed, as sequenced in a study of CD8 T cells in ankylosing spondylitis. MiXCR, run by TCRdb on the 5' RACE reads, gives a single entry per CDR3 protein. The sample has some 250,000 distinct CDR3 sequences; approximately 24% are singletons. Sequencing used blood, either unsorted or a sorted T cell fraction (not recorded which). The receptors come from a male donor with ankylosing spondylitis or in good health (not recorded which).

This clonotype was seen many times. The CDR3 loop reads CASSFGLLAGGNEQFF. The CDR3 nucleotides read TGCGCCAGCAGCTTCGGGTTGCTAGCGGGGGGCAATGAGCAGTTCTTC. The rearrangement uses TRBV5-1 and TRBJ2-1, with 11 bases fitting TRBD2. Losses at the gene ends were 2 bases for V and 6 bases for J; bases not matched to a gene: 7. The V gene's germline CDR1 is SGHRS and CDR2 YFSETQ. The CDR3 is 16 amino acids.

This clonotype turned up a few times. The chain couples TRBV3-1 to TRBJ2-5; D unresolved. Germline V CDR1 and CDR2: LGHDT, YNNKEL (reference sequence). With 4 bases removed from V and 5 bases from J, the gap between germline ends came to 17 bases. The CDR3 is 15 residues long. This CDR3 reads CASSPRGPARETQYF. In DNA, the CDR3 is TGTGCCAGCAGCCCAAGAGGTCCCGCCCGGGAGACCCAGTACTTC.

This clonotype was recorded a few times. The chain links TRBV11-2 to TRBJ2-6, with a possible D match to TRBD1 (5 bases). The V gene's germline CDR1 is SGHAT and CDR2 FQNNGV. V was trimmed by 5 bases and J by 0 bases, leaving 8 bases between them. The CDR3 is made up of 15 amino acids. CDR3 sequence: CASSKQVSGANVLTF. The CDR3 coding sequence is TGTGCCAGCAGCAAACAGGTCTCTGGGGCCAACGTCCTGACTTTC. The full variable domain, completed using reference TRBV11-2 and TRBJ2-6, is EAGVAQSPRYKIIEKRQSVAFWCNPISGHATLYWYQQILGQGPKLLIQFQNNGVVDDSQLPKDRFSAERLKGVDSTLKIQPAKLEDSAVYLCASSKQVSGANVLTFGAGSRLTVL.

In its sample, this clonotype was seen a few times. The chain links TRBV7-6 to TRBJ2-2, with D hard to call. V lost 4 bases and J lost 2, with 5 bases in between. The CDR3 is 13 residues long. Germline V CDR1 and CDR2: SGHVS, FNYEAQ. CDR3 region: CASSSDNTGELFF. As DNA, the CDR3 is TGTGCCAGCAGCTCCGATAACACCGGGGAGCTGTTTTTT. Drawing the rest from reference TRBV7-6 and TRBJ2-2, the complete variable domain is GAGVSQSPRYKVTKRGQDVALRCDPISGHVSLYWYRQALGQGPEFLTYFNYEAQQDKSGLPNDRFSAERPEGSISTLTIQRTEQRDSAMYRCASSSDNTGELFFGEGSRLTVL.

This clonotype was seen a few times. The V and J genes are TRBV7-8 and TRBJ2-2; unclear D gene. This CDR3 is built from 15 residues. V lost 2 bases to trimming and J lost 5 bases, with 12 bases between them. CDR1 is SGHVS and CDR2 is FQNEAQ in the germline V gene. This CDR3 is CASSLYSSGTGELFF. The CDR3, as DNA: TGTGCCAGCAGCTTATACAGTTCCGGGACCGGGGAGCTGTTTTTT.

This clonotype came up many times. The rearrangement links TRBV7-2 to TRBJ2-3; D not resolved. Germline V gives CDR1 SGHTA, CDR2 FQGNSA. This CDR3 is built from 14 residues. The V gene lost 4 bases and the J gene lost 4 bases, with 12 bases spanning the gap. CDR3: CASSSFARPDTQYF. CDR3 nucleotides: TGTGCCAGCAGCTCCTTCGCAAGGCCAGATACGCAGTATTTT.

This clonotype was counted between two and nine times. V and J are TRBV12-3 or TRBV12-4 and TRBJ2-7; D uncertain. This CDR3 has 11 residues. The germline V and J ends were trimmed by 4 bases and 7 bases, with 8 bases remaining between them. CDR3 amino acids: CASSSLGEQYF. The DNA of the CDR3 is TGTGCCAGCAGTTCTCTTGGGGAGCAGTACTTC.

The CDR3 nucleotides are TGCAGTTCAAGGGCAGAAACCTACAATGAGCAGTTCTTC. Protein sequence: CSSRAETYNEQFF. The V gene is TRBV20-1, the J gene TRBJ2-1, with unresolved D. The germline CDR1 and CDR2 sequences are DFQATT and SNEGSKA (reference sequence). This CDR3 spans 13 amino acids. With 8 bases removed from V and 2 bases from J, the gap between germline ends came to 13 bases.

The rearrangement links TRBV5-1 to TRBJ1-1; possibly TRBD1 for D (6 bases). CDR1 and CDR2 (germline): SGHRS, YFSETQ. The CDR3 is 16 residues long. The V end lost 0 bases, the J end lost 2 bases, and 14 bases lay between the germline ends. The chain's CDR3 is CASSLGGYRVNTEAFF. The CDR3 DNA follows: TGCGCCAGCAGCTTGGGGGGTTACAGGGTTAACACTGAAGCTTTCTTT.

This rearrangement joins TRBV28 to TRBJ2-7, with 9 bases fitting TRBD1. The CDR3 covers 16 residues. With 4 bases clipped from V and 4 bases from J, the junction kept 11 bases outside the gene matches. Germline-derived CDR1 and CDR2 are MDHEN and SYDVKM. CDR3 coding DNA: TGTGCCAGCAGTTCGTCCCTCCGGGACAGGGAGTACGAGCAGTACTTC. Translation gives CASSSSLRDREYEQYF.